This T cell receptor (beta chain) came from a study of T cells after yellow fever vaccination. This clonotype showed up many times. Its specificity is not known. Losses at the gene ends were 2 bases for V and 6 bases for J; bases not matched to a gene: 5. Germline V gives CDR1 SGHAT, CDR2 FQNNGV. CDR3 length: 15 amino acids. Generation of TCR cDNA used 5'RACE template switching (which added a universal primer site and UMIs). TCRdb called the 5' RACE reads again in MiXCR, with one record for every CDR3 protein. The sample lists a few hundred thousand distinct CDR3 sequences; roughly 5.6% were seen once. Findings and caveats of the study: Most primary-vaccination clones reappeared after the booster (about 95% CD4, 88% CD8).

The chain carries TRBV11-2 and TRBJ2-3, with 10 bases aligning to TRBD1. The source was CD4+ T cells sorted from PBMCs, collected on the day of the yellow fever booster vaccination. The TCR originated in a man between 18 and 29 years old who received the YFV17D yellow fever vaccine. CDR3 coding DNA: TGTGCCAGCAGCTTAAATGGACAGGGGGTCGATACGCAGTATTTT. This codes for CASSLNGQGVDTQYF.